This T cell receptor beta chain was recorded in a study of a mutant IDH1 vaccine in newly diagnosed glioma. Study details: Vaccines were first given 4-6 weeks after radiotherapy alone, or with temozolomide cycles.

Specified time point: week 5, during vaccination. It was 300 ug of mutant IDH1 20-mer peptide that made up each vaccine dose, given with topical imiquimod. New IDH1-mutant, ATRX-lost WHO grade 3 or 4 astrocytomas occurred in donors. To note about this clone: Its antigen is undetermined.

The data were produced by immunoSEQ multiplex PCR, yet TCRdb's version contains in-frame clones alone and is incomplete. This table holds some 42,000 clones, roughly 88% found once. The receptor was derived from a man in his forties with glioma. The starting material was PBMCs, obtained from a glioma patient whose treatment included an IDH1 peptide vaccine.

In DNA, the CDR3 is TGTGCCAGCACTCTACCGTTCGGGTCCCTGAGCGAGCAGTACTTC. Its translation is CASTLPFGSLSEQYF. The rearrangement links TRBV6-1 to TRBJ2-7; D gene unclear. With 7 bases removed from V and 6 bases from J, the gap between germline ends came to 22 bases. This CDR3 has 15 residues. The V gene's germline CDR1 is MNHNS and CDR2 SASEGT.